This entry features one TCR beta chain sequence. What it binds is not known. The entry originates in a study of identical twins. General study points: Potential partial confounding of zero-insertion analyses by invariant MAIT and iNKT cells was noted.

The V and J ends lost 1 base and 0 bases, in that order; junction bases with no gene match: 3. Germline V gene lookup returns CDR1 SGHRS and CDR2 YFSETQ. This CDR3 is 15 amino acids long. Unique molecular identifiers were present on the cDNA, which also gained a universal primer site by template switching. TCRdb passed the 5' RACE reads through MiXCR, listing each CDR3 protein once. The sample shows some 790,000 distinct CDR3 sequences, 15% to 20% of them seen only once. This sample also appeared in a second study, on T cells expressing NK-cell markers. This second study notes: The eight sequenced donors comprised seven who were HCMV-seropositive and one who was seronegative.

This TCR derives from a young woman in good health. Sequencing was carried out using PBMCs. V and J are TRBV5-1 and TRBJ2-7, with 8 bases lining up with TRBD1. The CDR3: CASSLLGQASYEQYF. The CDR3 DNA is TGCGCCAGCAGCTTGCTGGGACAGGCCTCCTACGAGCAGTACTTC.